This T cell receptor (beta chain) derives from a study of T-cell reconstitution after alpha-beta-depleted transplantation in children. Study-level findings and limits: There were reportedly several hundred expanded graft clones from which alpha-beta T cells came about two months after transplant. One year post-transplant, T-cell counts and diversity were largely derived from T cells produced anew. From surviving recipient T cells and thymic progenitors came the high day-60 TCRbeta diversity observed in some patients.

As concerns this clonotype: Its target is not known.

A TCRbeta library incorporating unique molecular identifiers was prepared. TCRdb analysed the PCR reads with MiXCR anew, one entry per CDR3 protein. The sample contains almost 500,000 distinct CDR3 sequences, roughly a tenth of which appear only once. Material: PBMCs, obtained before TCRalphabeta/CD19-depleted stem cell transplant. This receptor was obtained from a child aged 2-15 years with inherited bone marrow failure, due to receive a stem cell transplant.

The CDR3 sequence is CASSLPAMNTEAFF. The CDR3 DNA reads TGTGCCAGTAGTCTCCCAGCCATGAACACTGAAGCTTTCTTT. This chain links TRBV19 with TRBJ1-1, with D unresolved. The V end was cut by 5 bases, the J end by 0 bases, with 10 bases between. This CDR3 spans 14 amino acids. CDR1 is LNHDA and CDR2 is SQIVND in the germline V gene (reference sequence).